This T cell receptor (beta chain) was captured by sequencing in a study of identical twins. TCRdb reprocessed the 5' RACE reads with MiXCR, giving one entry per CDR3 protein. Of 1.5 million to 2 million distinct CDR3 sequences listed, 32% are singletons. This clonotype has more than one count but fewer than ten. The germline gives CDR1 SGDLS, CDR2 YYNGEE. The junction had 5 bases not matched to a gene; V was cut back by 0 bases and J by 9 bases. The CDR3 covers 16 residues. V usage is TRBV9 and J usage is TRBJ2-1, with 14 bases matching TRBD2. Sequenced: cord blood. The clonotype comes from a newborn girl in good health. The DNA for the CDR3 is TGTGCCAGCAGCGTAGCCGGGACTAGCGGGAGTGGTGAGCAGTTCTTC. The encoded protein is CASSVAGTSGSGEQFF.